This T cell receptor (beta chain) stems from a study of T cells in Graves' hyperthyroidism and ophthalmopathy. TCR beta CDR3 regions were amplified from RNA transcripts. During a first-round RT-PCR of the TCR CDR3, the HTBI primer set was used. TCRdb called the multiplex PCR reads again in MiXCR, with one record for every CDR3 protein. In the table there are about 600,000 distinct CDR3 sequences, about 16% of which are singletons. Details on this clonotype: Its antigen is not known.

Study-wide findings and caveats: The blood repertoire included most of the expanded thyroid clonotypes above 0.001.

The CDR3 has 17 amino acids. The junction had 12 bases not matched to a gene; V was cut back by 6 bases and J by 0 bases. Germline V gene lookup returns CDR1 KGHSH and CDR2 LQKENI. The sequenced sample was blood. The origin of this receptor is a woman between 35 and 50 years old with Graves' ophthalmopathy. The J gene is TRBJ2-7, the V gene TRBV18, with 9 bases lining up with TRBD1. CDR3 residues: CASSREAPGQGSYEQYF. For the CDR3, the DNA is TGTGCCAGCTCCCGCGAAGCCCCGGGACAGGGCTCCTACGAGCAGTACTTC.